These 27 T cell receptor beta chains were sequenced from one sample in a study of early T cells in non-severe SARS-CoV-2 infection. TCRdb re-called the 5' RACE reads through MiXCR, storing one row per CDR3 protein. The sample includes approximately 97,000 distinct CDR3 sequences, approximately 10% seen only once; the top ten take less than 5.5%. The sample in question was whole blood, obtained at baseline. These TCRs come from an adult who was a healthcare worker with PCR-confirmed SARS-CoV-2 infection or an uninfected control (not recorded which).

This clonotype was counted a few times. The J gene is TRBJ2-4, the V gene TRBV11-2, with 9 positions matching TRBD1. Germline V CDR1 and CDR2: SGHAT, FQNNGV. The CDR3 loop spans 14 amino acids. Unmatched junction bases numbered 7, after V lost 4 bases and J lost 9 bases. This CDR3 reads CASSSDRGSGIQYF. CDR3 coding DNA: TGTGCCAGCAGCTCGGACAGGGGCAGTGGCATTCAGTACTTC.

The chain couples TRBV5-6 to TRBJ1-1; no clear D gene. The CDR3 totals 12 residues. V lost 1 base, J lost 4 bases, and 5 bases lay in between. Per the germline V gene, CDR1 is SGHDT and CDR2 is YYEEEE. This chain's CDR3 is CASSLRITEAFF. As DNA, the CDR3 is TGTGCCAGCAGCTTGAGGATCACTGAAGCTTTCTTT. Based on the CDR3 plus reference TRBV5-6 and TRBJ1-1, the full variable domain is DAGVTQSPTHLIKTRGQQVTLRCSPKSGHDTVSWYQQALGQGPQFIFQYYEEEERQRGNFPDRFSGHQFPNYSSELNVNALLLGDSALYLCASSLRITEAFFGQGTRLTVV.

This clonotype came up a few times. This sequence joins TRBV29-1 and TRBJ2-5; D is unresolved. Germline V gives CDR1 SQVTM, CDR2 ANQGSEA. The CDR3 sequence is 9 residues long. V was trimmed by 3 bases and J by 5 bases, leaving 1 base between them. In nucleotides, the CDR3 is TGCAGCGTTGAGGAGACCCAGTACTTC. Translated, it gives CSVEETQYF.

A remark on this clonotype: This may stem from a read error, because a much larger clone lies one nucleotide away. V gene TRBV5-1 combines with J gene TRBJ2-7; 8 nucleotides agree with TRBD2. Germline assignment: CDR1 SGHRS and CDR2 YFSETQ. The CDR3 consists of 15 residues. This CDR3 reads CAGSLQTGGTYEQYF. CDR3 DNA: TGCGCCGGCAGCCTCCAGACGGGAGGGACCTACGAGCAGTACTTC.

This clonotype was counted between two and nine times. The chain joins TRBV5-1 to TRBJ2-7, with 9 bases aligning to TRBD1. Per germline, CDR1 SGHRS and CDR2 YFSETQ. After removal of 4 bases from V and 5 bases from J, the junction contained 4 bases not matched to a gene. This CDR3 spans 13 amino acids. The CDR3 reads CASSPTGGNEQYF. The DNA of the CDR3 is TGCGCCAGCAGCCCCACAGGGGGCAACGAGCAGTACTTC.

This clonotype showed up many times. The V call is TRBV7-9, the J call TRBJ2-2; no firm D call. The V gene's germline CDR1 is SEHNR and CDR2 FQNEAQ (reference sequence). The germline V and J ends were trimmed by 5 bases and 1 base, with 11 bases remaining between them. The CDR3 is 15 residues long. CDR3 DNA: TGTGCCAGCAGCCCCCGCTCGTTGAACACCGGGGAGCTGTTTTTT. Translation gives CASSPRSLNTGELFF.

To note about this clonotype: A read error may account for a junction end that differs from germline. The chain carries TRBV29-1 and TRBJ2-3; D may be TRBD1 (5 bases). CDR1 SQVTM and CDR2 ANQGSEA come from the germline V gene. There are 13 residues in the CDR3. CDR3 in amino acids: CSFEGVLADTQYF. In DNA form, the CDR3 reads TGCAGCTTTGAAGGGGTATTGGCAGATACGCAGTATTTT.

A few counts support this clonotype. V usage is TRBV7-2 and J usage is TRBJ2-1, with unresolved D. CDR3 length: 14 amino acids. Germline V gene lookup returns CDR1 SGHTA and CDR2 FQGNSA. Trimming left V 6 bases short and J 8 bases short, with 17 bases between. The CDR3 DNA reads as TGTGCCAGCAGAATAGGGCCCGGTTCGGATGAGCAGTTCTTC. Its protein is CASRIGPGSDEQFF.

The chain is built from TRBV10-3 and TRBJ1-2; D gene unclear. This CDR3 has 15 residues. V was pared by 2 bases and J by 0 bases, with 10 bases between. CDR1 ENHRY and CDR2 SYGVKD come from the germline V gene. Here the CDR3 DNA reads TGTGCCATCAGTGAGGGGAGTTTAGCTAACTATGGCTACACCTTC. Protein sequence: CAISEGSLANYGYTF.

In its sample, this clonotype was seen many times. The gene calls are TRBV19 and TRBJ1-1; 8 bases map to TRBD1. From germline, CDR1 is LNHDA and CDR2 SQIVND (reference sequence). The CDR3 runs 14 residues. V trimming: 4 bases; J trimming: 7 bases; junction bases outside the gene matches: 8. In nucleotides, the CDR3 is TGTGCCAGTAGTACGGGACAGGACTACGGTGAAGCTTTCTTT. It is translated as CASSTGQDYGEAFF.

The table lists this clonotype with a few counts. The chain employs TRBV7-8 and TRBJ1-5; weak D call: TRBD1 (5 bases). Germline assignment: CDR1 SGHVS and CDR2 FQNEAQ. Trimming left V 5 bases short and J 2 bases short, with 19 bases between. This CDR3 has 17 residues. Here the CDR3 DNA reads TGTGCCAGCAGCCCCGGAGGGGTCAGGGCTGGCAATCAGCCCCAGCATTTT. It specifies CASSPGGVRAGNQPQHF.

This clonotype was seen ten or more times. The rearrangement uses TRBV3-1 and TRBJ2-3; D gene unclear. The CDR3 consists of 17 residues. V was cut by 0 bases and J by 0 bases, with 13 bases left in between. Germline loops: CDR1 LGHDT, CDR2 YNNKEL (reference sequence). CDR3 amino acids: CASSQDRTPRSTDTQYF. In nucleotides, the CDR3 is TGTGCCAGCAGCCAAGATCGGACCCCTCGAAGCACAGATACGCAGTATTTT.

V and J are TRBV5-1 and TRBJ2-3, with 9 bases aligning to TRBD2. The V and J ends lost 3 bases and 6 bases, in that order; junction bases with no gene match: 5. This CDR3 spans 14 amino acids. Germline CDR1 SGHRS, CDR2 YFSETQ. This chain's CDR3 is CASSSAGGGDTQYF. The DNA for the CDR3 is TGCGCCAGCAGCTCAGCGGGGGGAGGCGATACGCAGTATTTT.

This clonotype was counted only a few times. The chain uses TRBV20-1 and TRBJ2-1; TRBD1 is a possible D gene (7 bases). V lost 6 bases, J lost 4 bases, and 13 bases lay in between. Germline V gene lookup returns CDR1 DFQATT and CDR2 SNEGSKA (reference sequence). The CDR3 has 13 residues. The CDR3 sequence is CSAKGAGYNEQFF. In DNA, the CDR3 is TGCAGTGCCAAGGGGGCGGGGTACAATGAGCAGTTCTTC.

This clonotype occurred a few times. The V call is TRBV25-1, the J call TRBJ2-5, with 8 bases lining up with TRBD1. Germline values: CDR1 MGHDK, CDR2 SYGVNS. V lost 10 bases and J lost 5; bases outside the gene matches: 3. CDR3 length: 11 amino acids. In nucleotides, the CDR3 is TGTGCCACCGACAGGGGTGAGACCCAGTACTTC. Translation gives CATDRGETQYF. Combining the CDR3 with reference TRBV25-1 and TRBJ2-5 gives the whole variable domain EADIYQTPRYLVIGTGKKITLECSQTMGHDKMYWYQQDPGMELHLIHYSYGVNSTEKGDLSSESTVSRIRTEHFPLTLESARPSHTSQYLCATDRGETQYFGPGTRLLVL.

This clonotype turned up a few times. The chain recombines TRBV6-2 or TRBV6-3 with TRBJ2-3; D is unclear. V was pared by 6 bases and J by 4 bases, with 8 bases between. There are 12 residues in the CDR3. Germline CDR1 reads MNHEY; CDR2 reads SVGEGT. The CDR3 coding sequence is TGTGCCAGCAGCCTAGATCCAGATACGCAGTATTTT. It codes for CASSLDPDTQYF.

This clonotype was seen a handful of times. Since the CDR3 does not end with the conserved phenylalanine or tryptophan, this likely comes from a read error. The DNA is left out, because the CDR3 cannot be placed on it with certainty; the CDR3 is given as TCRdb lists it. The chain uses TRBV6-5 and TRBJ2-6; TRBD1 reflects the table's D call only, with no check against the DNA. A total of 10 residues make up the CDR3, ends included. Germline V gives CDR1 MNHEY, CDR2 SVGAGI. The CDR3 sequence: CASSPPGHVI.

This clonotype has a handful of counts. The CDR3 nucleotides read TGCAGCGTTGTTAGGGAGTCCTCCTACAATGAGCAGTTCTTC. Its protein is CSVVRESSYNEQFF. The chain combines TRBV29-1 with TRBJ2-1, with D tentatively TRBD2 (5 bases). The V gene's germline CDR1 is SQVTM and CDR2 ANQGSEA. V gave up 4 bases and J gave up 0 bases, with 10 bases separating them. This CDR3 comprises 14 residues.

This clonotype was detected once. The gene calls are TRBV13 and TRBJ2-7; TRBD1 matches at 8 bases. Losses at the gene ends were 5 bases for V and 3 bases for J; bases not matched to a gene: 9. The CDR3 contains 15 residues. From germline, CDR1 is PRHDT and CDR2 FYEKMQ (reference sequence). CDR3 amino acids: CASSPGTGLGYEQYF. CDR3 sequence (DNA): TGTGCCAGCAGCCCTGGGACAGGTTTGGGCTACGAGCAGTACTTC. The entire variable domain, with the rest obtained from reference TRBV13 and TRBJ2-7, is as follows: AAGVIQSPRHLIKEKRETATLKCYPIPRHDTVYWYQQGPGQDPQFLISFYEKMQSDKGSIPDRFSAQQFSDYHSELNMSSLELGDSALYFCASSPGTGLGYEQYFGPGTRLTVT.

This clonotype was counted only a few times. This chain joins TRBV2 and TRBJ2-6; maybe TRBD1 (6 bases). There are 14 residues in the CDR3. Trimming pared 9 bases from V and 0 bases from J, leaving 9 bases between. Germline assignment: CDR1 SNHLY and CDR2 FYNNEI. The DNA for the CDR3 is TGTGCCAGTCGGACAGACTCTGGGGCCAACGTCCTGACTTTC. Translated, it gives CASRTDSGANVLTF.

The rearrangement links TRBV6-6 to TRBJ2-7; tentatively, D is TRBD2 (5 bases). Germline CDR1 MNHNY, CDR2 SVGAGI (reference sequence). V lost 4 bases and J lost 4, with 14 bases in between. The CDR3 is 14 amino acids. The CDR3 nucleotides read TGTGCCAGCAGTTTCCTGGCGGGTTCGTACGAGCAGTACTTC. It is translated as CASSFLAGSYEQYF.

This clonotype was found a few times. The rearrangement uses TRBV3-1 and TRBJ2-5; D is perhaps TRBD2 (7 bases). Trimming took off 7 bases at V and 0 bases at J, with 15 bases between the two ends. Germline CDR1 reads LGHDT; CDR2 reads YNNKEL (reference sequence). This CDR3 contains 15 residues. CDR3 region: CASTLAGAYQETQYF. The CDR3, as DNA: TGTGCCAGCACGCTTGCGGGGGCCTACCAAGAGACCCAGTACTTC.

This chain links TRBV5-8 with TRBJ2-4, with D possibly being TRBD1 (5 bases). CDR1 is SGHTS and CDR2 is YDEGEE in the germline V gene. V dropped 2 bases and J dropped 3 bases, with 15 bases sitting between them. The CDR3 is made up of 16 amino acids. CDR3 bases: TGTGCCAGCAGCTTTCCAGGGTTTAATGTCAAAAACATTCAGTACTTC. Its translation: CASSFPGFNVKNIQYF.

The gene calls are TRBV7-9 and TRBJ2-1, with no clear D. The germline V gene has CDR1 SEHNR and CDR2 FQNEAQ (reference sequence). The CDR3 has 12 residues. The V end lost 0 bases, the J end lost 5 bases, and 2 bases lay between the germline ends. CDR3 in amino acids: CASSLADNEQFF. CDR3 in DNA: TGTGCCAGCAGCTTAGCGGACAATGAGCAGTTCTTC.

V usage is TRBV10-2 and J usage is TRBJ1-1; TRBD1 is a possible D gene (5 bases). Germline CDR1 WSHSY, CDR2 SAAADI. CDR3 length: 12 residues. The V gene lost 7 bases and the J gene lost 5 bases, with 11 bases spanning the gap. In DNA form, the CDR3 reads TGCGCCAGCACGGCAGGGATGACTGAAGCTTTCTTT. The encoded protein is CASTAGMTEAFF.

This clonotype was observed a few times. The chain joins TRBV2 to TRBJ1-2; no clear D. Germline CDR1 is SNHLY and CDR2 is FYNNEI. V lost 7 bases, J lost 8 bases, and 11 bases lay in between. The CDR3 extends over 11 amino acids. The CDR3 nucleotides read TGTGCCAGCACTCCTGATAGGGGCTACACCTTC. Translated: CASTPDRGYTF.

In this sample, this clonotype turned up many times. The rearrangement links TRBV7-2 to TRBJ1-3; D ambiguous. V gave up 0 bases and J gave up 0 bases, with 9 bases separating them. CDR3 size: 16 residues. The germline gives CDR1 SGHTA, CDR2 FQGNSA. CDR3 DNA sequence: TGTGCCAGCAGCTTAGCTACACCCTTCTCTGGAAACACCATATATTTT. This encodes CASSLATPFSGNTIYF. The whole variable domain, filled in from reference TRBV7-2 and TRBJ1-3, reads GAGVSQSPSNKVTEKGKDVELRCDPISGHTALYWYRQSLGQGLEFLIYFQGNSAPDKSGLPSDRFSAERTGGSVSTLTIQRTQQEDSAVYLCASSLATPFSGNTIYFGEGSWLTVV.